Below, one TCR beta chain is given with its context. This clone's antigen is unknown. No base quality information exists; no much larger clone differs at one position. Reading the label with the study, this specimen's time point is: progressive disease on ibrutinib. For TCR beta library preparation, roughly 2 micrograms of genomic DNA were extracted from the cryopreserved PBMCs. Longitudinal blood samples from CLL patients receiving ibrutinib monotherapy were subjected to high-throughput TCR beta sequencing. Patients were enrolled in a phase 2 open-label single-center ibrutinib monotherapy trial. The data derive from a study of cytotoxic CD8 clonotypes in ibrutinib-treated CLL (dated by TCRdb to about 2021). About the full investigation: The cohort was composed of about 10 relapsed/refractory and roughly 15 treatment-naive patients; IGHV unmutated status was identified in 17 patients. Responses were partial in 24 patients and complete in 2; after median 68 months follow-up, some 14 stayed in remission and roughly twelve progressed. Response samples were taken after a median of approximately 12 months on treatment, ranging from 6 to 36 months. On average, each sample had approximately 260,000 productive templates and almost 95,000 productive rearrangements. Longitudinal samples were available for about 30% of the 86 trial participants. Cryopreserved peripheral blood mononuclear cells were collected at three points: before therapy, at response, and at either sustained remission or disease progression. Patients were still on ibrutinib when every remission and progressive disease sample was collected. Overall study results and their limits: Sampling times were not matched between sustained-remission and progressing patients, and lymph node repertoires were not studied. Clonality increased at ibrutinib response, stayed stable in sustained remission, and fell back toward baseline at progression. At baseline, clonality was higher than in age-matched healthy donors and showed a strong correlation with circulating CD8+ T-cell counts. Public clonotypes were rare and either shrank or stayed stable during treatment, and the rise in clonality at ibrutinib response reflected expansion of private clonotypes.

The CDR3 starts with the cysteine, ends with the phenylalanine, and has 16 residues. This entry keeps only the CDR3 DNA: 48 bases, framed from base 1. The germline V gene sets CDR1 to MDHEN and CDR2 to SYDVKM. A distance of 15 bases separates the germline ends of V and J, which lose 4 bases and 2 bases respectively. The goal of deep resolution MiSeq sequencing was a depth between 1 in 1 million and 1 in 200,000 T cells, and coverage averaged 10x per clonotype. The immunoSEQ hsTCRB Kit was used to generate the TCR beta libraries. On the authors' methods: Data were analyzed with ImmunoSEQ Data Assistant and ImmunoSEQ Analyzer, with V, D and J genes assigned per IMGT definitions. Clonality, with values ranging from 0 to 1, was calculated as one minus the normalized Shannon entropy of productive rearrangement frequencies. Only overrepresented clonotypes making up at least 0.05% of each patient's repertoire were included in the public clonotype analysis. Some 14 age-matched healthy donor repertoires from immuneACCESS served as clonality controls. TCRdb limited this immuneACCESS table to in-frame rearrangements with V and J called. A share of clones is missing; checked studies link under half to unresolved V genes, and the rest is unexplained. For V, J and clone size, that table is used; D and trimming come from the DNA. The sample data list 35,000 to 45,000 clones, and over 55% of these were observed just once. The ten largest clones represent about a sixth of the sample.

The chain is assembled from TRBV28 and TRBJ1-5; TRBD1 is a possible D gene, resting on 5 matching bases. The sequencing used PBMCs, collected at disease progression, from a patient treated with ibrutinib. The sequence was collected from a human donor with chronic lymphocytic leukemia. The sequenced DNA is TGTGCCAGCAGTTCCCCGGGGCCTACGGGCAATCAGCCCCAGCATTTT. Its amino acids are CASSSPGPTGNQPQHF.